Listed here are 32 T cell receptor beta chains from one sample, sequenced in a study of regulatory T cells in long-lasting Graves disease (dated by TCRdb to the early 2020s). Library prep was done by multiplex PCR. This sample was sequenced with an Illumina HiSeq 4000. TCR beta libraries were built with iRepertoire HTBI primers and Arm-PCR amplification of CDR3 regions. Starting from the raw public reads, TCRdb applied fastp trimming at Q25, assembled clones with MiXCR and retained in-frame beta chains. CDR3 protein duplicates are merged, each entry listing the most common genes and DNA. This sample comprises fewer than 350,000 distinct CDR3 sequences, more than 15% of them detected only once. About 36% of the sample rests with the top ten. The label giving this sample's time point can be read as: newly diagnosed GD, antithyroid drugs for less than 3 months. For both TCR sequencing and RNA sequencing, RNA was extracted from PBMCs in TRIzol.

This material consisted of peripheral blood mononuclear cells (PBMCs), taken at new diagnosis, from a patient treated with antithyroid drugs. These receptors were obtained from a female donor with Graves disease.

The V gene is TRBV28, the J gene TRBJ2-1; 7 bases are shared with TRBD2. This CDR3 has 16 amino acids. Losses at the gene ends were 5 bases for V and 4 bases for J; bases not matched to a gene: 11. Germline CDR1 and CDR2: MDHEN and SYDVKM. Here the CDR3 reads CASSLGGSEGYNEQFF. The CDR3 DNA reads TGTGCCAGCAGTCTCGGCGGGAGCGAAGGGTACAATGAGCAGTTCTTC.

In regard to this clonotype: A much bigger clone sits one base away, suggesting this may be a read error. This chain connects TRBV28 to TRBJ2-3; TRBD2 might be the D (6 bases). Trimming shortened V by 7 bases and J by 4 bases, and 15 bases separated the two germline ends. The germline gives CDR1 MDHEN, CDR2 SYDVKM. The CDR3 loop spans 14 amino acids. DNA for the CDR3: TGTGCCAGCACCCGAGGATCTAGCGCAGATACGCAGTATTTT. Protein: CASTRGSSADTQYF.

As for this clonotype: Since a much larger clone is just one base distant, this may be a read error. The chain combines TRBV9 with TRBJ2-1; TRBD2 aligns across 9 bases. The length of the CDR3 is 14 residues. Trimming took 3 bases from V and 10 from J; bases not matched to a gene: 8. Per the germline V gene, CDR1 is SGDLS and CDR2 is YYNGEE. The CDR3 region is CASSGGLASHEQFF. CDR3 DNA sequence: TGTGCCAGCAGCGGCGGACTAGCGAGTCACGAGCAGTTCTTC.

The rearrangement links TRBV2 to TRBJ1-2; 9 nucleotides match TRBD1. CDR3 length equals 15 residues. V trimming: 4 bases; J trimming: 5 bases; junction bases outside the gene matches: 8. Germline V lookup: CDR1 SNHLY, CDR2 FYNNEI. The DNA of the CDR3 is TGTGCCAGCAGTGCTTCCGGGACAGGGATTTATGGCTACACCTTC. Its translation: CASSASGTGIYGYTF. The full variable domain, its missing parts supplied by reference TRBV2 and TRBJ1-2, is EPEVTQTPSHQVTQMGQEVILRCVPISNHLYFYWYRQILGQKVEFLVSFYNNEISEKSEIFDDQFSVERPDGSNFTLKIRSTKLEDSAMYFCASSASGTGIYGYTFGSGTRLTVV.

This clonotype was detected many times. V gene TRBV28 combines with J gene TRBJ2-5; D possibly uses TRBD1 or TRBD2 (6 bases each). Per germline, CDR1 MDHEN and CDR2 SYDVKM. The V end lost 2 bases, the J end lost 5 bases, and 18 bases lay between the germline ends. This CDR3 region has 16 residues. The CDR3 sequence: CASSLTLSRGGETQYF. Here the CDR3 DNA reads TGTGCCAGCAGTTTAACTTTATCCCGAGGGGGGGAGACCCAGTACTTC.

Many counts were recorded for this clonotype. Mismatch with germline at one junction end may stem from a read error. The V call is TRBV12-3 or TRBV12-4, the J call TRBJ2-4, with D perhaps TRBD1 (6 bases). The CDR3 length is 18 residues. In nucleotides, the CDR3 is TGTACCAGCAGACCCACCCAAGGGGGAGCTTCGGCTAAAAACATTCAGTACTTC. Encoded protein: CTSRPTQGGASAKNIQYF.

This clonotype has a count of ten or more. The V call is TRBV20-1, the J call TRBJ1-1; 7 nucleotides match TRBD1. This CDR3 region has 13 residues. CDR1 and CDR2 from the germline V gene are DFQATT and SNEGSKA (reference sequence). The V gene end was trimmed by 4 bases and the J gene end by 7 bases; junction bases not matched to a gene: 9. The CDR3 nucleotides are TGCAGTGCTACTACTACCGGGACAGTTGAAGCTTTCTTT. Translated, it gives CSATTTGTVEAFF.

Remarks on this clonotype: A much larger clonotype is one base distant, so this may be a read error. The CDR3 region has the DNA TGTGCCAGCAGGAGACAACCGAATACCTGGGAGCTGTTTTTT. Translating gives CASRRQPNTWELFF. The chain employs TRBV27 and TRBJ2-2; D gene ambiguous. CDR3 length equals 14 residues. Trimming took 6 bases from V and 9 from J, leaving 17 bases between them. The germline gives CDR1 MNHEY, CDR2 SMNVEV (reference sequence).

This clonotype was counted many times. CDR3 protein: CSVEDFGTGGKNIQYF. CDR3 bases: TGCAGCGTTGAAGATTTTGGGACAGGGGGAAAAAACATTCAGTACTTC. The rearrangement joins TRBV29-1 to TRBJ2-4; 11 bases are a match to TRBD1. The J segment lost 4 bases and the V segment lost 0 bases, leaving 5 bases of the junction unmatched. Germline assignment: CDR1 SQVTM and CDR2 ANQGSEA. The CDR3 has 16 amino acids.

This clonotype has at least ten counts. This chain's CDR3 is CASSRGYNEQFF. In nucleotides, the CDR3 is TGTGCCAGCAGCCGCGGCTACAATGAGCAGTTCTTC. The V gene is TRBV2, the J gene TRBJ2-1; unclear D gene. V lost 6 bases and J lost 3, with 6 bases in between. The germline V gene has CDR1 SNHLY and CDR2 FYNNEI. The CDR3 is 12 residues long.

This clonotype was seen ten or more times. CDR3 amino acids: CASSLGAGGQPQHF. The CDR3 DNA is TGTGCCAGCAGTTTGGGGGCAGGGGGTCAGCCCCAGCATTTT. The chain employs TRBV12-3 or TRBV12-4 and TRBJ1-5; 7 nucleotides agree with TRBD1. The CDR3 covers 14 residues. Trimming removed 3 bases from V and 6 bases from J; junction bases left unmatched: 5.

This chain links TRBV11-2 with TRBJ1-1, with D possibly matching TRBD1 (6 bases). Germline V gives CDR1 SGHAT, CDR2 FQNNGV. This CDR3 is built from 13 residues. V was clipped by 4 bases and J by 6 bases, with 12 bases between them. The CDR3 DNA reads TGTGCCAGCAGCTCGAACAGGGAACCTGAAGCTTTCTTT. As protein: CASSSNREPEAFF. Drawing the rest from reference TRBV11-2 and TRBJ1-1, the complete variable domain is EAGVAQSPRYKIIEKRQSVAFWCNPISGHATLYWYQQILGQGPKLLIQFQNNGVVDDSQLPKDRFSAERLKGVDSTLKIQPAKLEDSAVYLCASSSNREPEAFFGQGTRLTVV.

Many counts were recorded for this clonotype. The chain uses TRBV20-1 and TRBJ2-3; D is tentatively TRBD1 or TRBD2 (5 bases each). The CDR3 contains 16 residues. CDR1 is DFQATT, CDR2 SNEGSKA, per germline (reference sequence). Trimming shortened V by 3 bases and J by 5 bases, and 21 bases separated the two germline ends. The CDR3 sequence: CSASSDSVTGGDTQYF. Written as DNA, the CDR3 is TGCAGTGCTAGTAGTGATAGCGTCACTGGGGGAGATACGCAGTATTTT.

This clonotype showed up just a few times. The chain couples TRBV12-3 or TRBV12-4 to TRBJ2-7; 9 bases align to TRBD2. V was pared by 3 bases and J by 0 bases, with 6 bases of the junction left unmatched. The CDR3 runs 16 residues. CDR3 in amino acids: CASSFGLAGLSYEQYF. The CDR3 DNA follows: TGTGCCAGCAGTTTCGGCCTAGCGGGGCTCTCCTACGAGCAGTACTTC.

The table lists this clonotype with many counts. The rearrangement links TRBV2 to TRBJ1-2; D call uncertain. There are 10 residues in the CDR3. CDR1 and CDR2 (germline): SNHLY, FYNNEI. V was shortened by 4 bases and J by 5 bases, with 2 bases between the two germline ends. The CDR3, as DNA: TGTGCCAGCAGTGCTTATGGCTACACCTTC. Residues: CASSAYGYTF. The full variable domain, its missing parts supplied by reference TRBV2 and TRBJ1-2, is EPEVTQTPSHQVTQMGQEVILRCVPISNHLYFYWYRQILGQKVEFLVSFYNNEISEKSEIFDDQFSVERPDGSNFTLKIRSTKLEDSAMYFCASSAYGYTFGSGTRLTVV.

This clonotype has ten or more counts. V is TRBV2 and J is TRBJ2-7; D may correspond to TRBD1 or TRBD2 (6 bases each). Germline V gives CDR1 SNHLY, CDR2 FYNNEI. Trimming took off 6 bases at V and 3 bases at J, with 15 bases between the two ends. The CDR3 totals 14 residues. In DNA form, the CDR3 reads TGTGCCAGCAGAGGGGGACTCCACCTCTACGAGCAGTACTTC. Its protein is CASRGGLHLYEQYF.

The V and J genes are TRBV28 and TRBJ2-6; D gene ambiguous. CDR3 length: 12 residues. V lost 7 bases, J lost 2 bases, and 3 bases lay in between. CDR1 MDHEN and CDR2 SYDVKM come from the germline V gene. For the CDR3, the DNA is TGTGCCAGCAAAGCTGGGGCCAACGTCCTGACTTTC. Translated, it gives CASKAGANVLTF. Drawing the rest from reference TRBV28 and TRBJ2-6, the complete variable domain is DVKVTQSSRYLVKRTGEKVFLECVQDMDHENMFWYRQDPGLGLRLIYFSYDVKMKEKGDIPEGYSVSREKKERFSLILESASTNQTSMYLCASKAGANVLTFGAGSRLTVL.

The sample holds many counts of this clonotype. The chain joins TRBV28 to TRBJ2-7; TRBD1 matches 8 bases. CDR1 MDHEN and CDR2 SYDVKM come from the germline V gene. CDR3 length equals 15 residues. J lost 0 bases, V lost 6 bases, and 7 bases had no gene match. CDR3 region: CASSTDRVGSYEQYF. The DNA for the CDR3 is TGTGCCAGCAGCACGGACAGGGTCGGCTCCTACGAGCAGTACTTC.

This clonotype was seen just once. A far larger clone is just one base off, so this is likely a read error. The genes are TRBV11-2 and TRBJ2-1, with D perhaps being TRBD1 or TRBD2 (6 bases each). This CDR3 has 13 amino acids. V was clipped by 5 bases and J by 10 bases, with 15 bases between them. The germline V gene encodes CDR1 SGHAT and CDR2 FQNNGV. The CDR3 loop reads CASSAAGGYEQFF. The CDR3 DNA is TGTGCCAGCAGCGCGGCCGGGGGCTACGAGCAGTTCTTC.

There are many counts of this clonotype. The chain uses TRBV10-3 and TRBJ2-7; 15 bases line up with TRBD2. The CDR3 runs to 17 residues. CDR1 is ENHRY, CDR2 SYGVKD, per germline. Unmatched junction bases numbered 8, after V lost 2 bases and J lost 6 bases. CDR3 sequence (DNA): TGTGCCATCAGTGAGCCGGGACTAGCGGGAGGATCGCTCGAGCAGTACTTC. Protein product: CAISEPGLAGGSLEQYF.

This clonotype was found many times. J is TRBJ1-5 and V is TRBV7-8; maybe TRBD1 (5 bases). There are 14 residues in the CDR3. CDR1 and CDR2 (germline): SGHVS, FQNEAQ. The V end lost 3 bases, the J end lost 2 bases, and 8 bases lay between the germline ends. DNA for the CDR3: TGTGCCAGCAGCTTCGACAGTCGCAATCAGCCCCAGCATTTT. Protein sequence: CASSFDSRNQPQHF. Based on the CDR3 plus reference TRBV7-8 and TRBJ1-5, the full variable domain is GAGVSQSPRYKVAKRGQDVALRCDPISGHVSLFWYQQALGQGPEFLTYFQNEAQLDKSGLPSDRFFAERPEGSVSTLKIQRTQQEDSAVYLCASSFDSRNQPQHFGDGTRLSIL.

As for this clonotype: One end of the junction fails to match germline, which may point to a read error. This sequence joins TRBV5-4 and TRBJ2-4; D not certain. CDR3 length equals 18 residues. Germline V gene data show CDR1 as SGHNT and CDR2 as YYREEE (reference sequence). The CDR3 nucleotides are TGTGCCAGCAGCACAGCGAGCTTGGGATCTACGACCAAAAACATTCAGAACTTC. Protein sequence: CASSTASLGSTTKNIQNF.

This clonotype was recorded at least ten times. The V and J genes are TRBV27 and TRBJ2-3, with a weak D call TRBD1 (6 bases). The V end was cut by 6 bases, the J end by 2 bases, with 12 bases between. The CDR3 runs to 14 residues. Germline loops: CDR1 MNHEY, CDR2 SMNVEV (reference sequence). The CDR3 DNA sequence: TGTGCCAGCAGACCGGACAGCCCCACAGATACGCAGTATTTT. Protein: CASRPDSPTDTQYF.

This clonotype appeared many times. V and J are TRBV6-1 and TRBJ2-5; 7 bases fit TRBD1. The CDR3 is made up of 16 amino acids. In germline, CDR1 is MNHNS, CDR2 SASEGT. The V and J ends lost 6 bases and 0 bases, in that order; junction bases with no gene match: 10. CDR3 in DNA: TGTGCCAGCAGCAAAGGGGACAGAACGTACCAAGAGACCCAGTACTTC. Translation gives CASSKGDRTYQETQYF.

This sequence joins TRBV9 and TRBJ2-7; 10 nucleotides line up with TRBD2. The junction had 5 bases not matched to a gene; V was cut back by 0 bases and J by 2 bases. This CDR3 region has 16 residues. In germline, CDR1 is SGDLS, CDR2 YYNGEE. The CDR3 protein is CASSVESTSGTYEQYF. The CDR3 DNA reads as TGTGCCAGCAGCGTAGAATCCACTAGCGGGACCTACGAGCAGTACTTC.

This clonotype was observed many times. The chain employs TRBV27 and TRBJ2-4, with D perhaps TRBD1 or TRBD2 (5 bases each). Between the trimmed V and J ends, which lost 5 bases and 1 base, there was a span of 21 bases. This CDR3 is built from 18 residues. Germline CDR1 is MNHEY and CDR2 is SMNVEV (reference sequence). CDR3 sequence (DNA): TGTGCCAGCAGTCCCCACCGTGGCGAGGGGCTGGCCAAAAACATTCAGTACTTC. Translation: CASSPHRGEGLAKNIQYF.

This clonotype was recorded many times. The chain employs TRBV28 and TRBJ2-7; tentative D call: TRBD1 (8 bases). The ends were cut back, 9 bases at V and 2 bases at J, with 29 bases in the middle. This CDR3 is built from 18 residues. Germline CDR1 MDHEN, CDR2 SYDVKM. DNA of the CDR3: TGTGCCAGTTCTTCGCCAGGGGGCGCCCGGACTAGGGCCTACGAGCAGTACTTC. As protein: CASSSPGGARTRAYEQYF.

This clonotype showed up many times. The J gene is TRBJ1-4, the V gene TRBV20-1; D perhaps matches TRBD1 (6 bases). The germline CDR1 and CDR2 sequences are DFQATT and SNEGSKA (reference sequence). There are 16 residues in the CDR3. Trimming removed 0 bases from V and 6 bases from J, with 17 bases in between. Here the CDR3 DNA reads TGCAGTGCTAGAGATATAAATTTGCAGGGGCATGAAAAACTGTTTTTT. Translating gives CSARDINLQGHEKLFF.

The chain combines TRBV19 with TRBJ2-2; the match to TRBD1 covers 9 bases. The germline V gene has CDR1 LNHDA and CDR2 SQIVND (reference sequence). V trimming: 7 bases; J trimming: 4 bases; junction bases outside the gene matches: 1. The CDR3 is 13 amino acids. The CDR3 DNA follows: TGTGCCAGTAAGGGACAGGGCACCGGGGAGCTGTTTTTT. Its protein product is CASKGQGTGELFF.

This clonotype has just one count. This chain uses TRBV28 with TRBJ1-1; 11 bases map to TRBD1. Looked up from germline, CDR1 is MDHEN and CDR2 is SYDVKM. The CDR3 runs 15 residues. The trim removed 7 bases at V and 7 bases at J, leaving 11 bases unmatched. The CDR3 spells CASKLEPGQGVEAFF. In DNA, the CDR3 is TGTGCCAGCAAACTCGAACCGGGACAGGGGGTTGAAGCTTTCTTT.

Remarks on this clonotype: It may be a read error: a sequence one base away is much more abundant. The rearrangement links TRBV11-1 to TRBJ2-1, with 7 bases fitting TRBD2. Germline assignment: CDR1 SGHAT and CDR2 FQDESV (reference sequence). The CDR3 has 13 amino acids. Germline trimming cut 3 bases from V and 5 bases from J; bases unmatched to any gene: 1. The DNA of the CDR3 is TGTGCCAGCAGCTTCCTAGCGGACAATGAGCAGTTCTTC. Translating it yields CASSFLADNEQFF.

This clonotype was seen repeatedly, ten times or more. This chain connects TRBV15 to TRBJ2-7; D gene ambiguous. Germline values: CDR1 LNHNV, CDR2 YYDKDF (reference sequence). V shed 0 bases and J shed 1 base, with 4 bases lying between them. The CDR3 totals 13 residues. The CDR3 sequence: CATSRDRSYEQYF. The CDR3 coding sequence is TGTGCCACCAGCAGAGATAGATCCTACGAGCAGTACTTC.